This TCR beta chain was found in a study of response to subunit inactivated influenza vaccine. Each CDR3 protein gets one entry after TCRdb re-called the RT-PCR reads with MiXCR. Of 630,000 or so distinct CDR3 sequences in the sample, about a sixth were seen once. To note about this clonotype: The antigen remains undetermined.

CDR3 length: 14 residues. Germline CDR1 is SGHVS and CDR2 is FQNEAQ. Trimming left V 3 bases short and J 9 bases short, with 12 bases between. Study-level points and caveats: Authors suggested each seasonal flu vaccination may recruit only limited numbers of new T cells.

The V and J genes are TRBV7-8 and TRBJ1-6, with D possibly matching TRBD1 (6 bases). This sample comprised PBMCs from blood, obtained roughly 13 days after vaccination. The TCR originated in a man aged 45 to 65 who received an inactivated influenza vaccine. This CDR3 reads CASSFSQGTSPLHF. CDR3 coding DNA: TGTGCCAGCAGCTTCTCGCAGGGGACTTCACCCCTCCACTTT. The complete variable domain, with remaining parts taken from reference TRBV7-8 and TRBJ1-6, reads GAGVSQSPRYKVAKRGQDVALRCDPISGHVSLFWYQQALGQGPEFLTYFQNEAQLDKSGLPSDRFFAERPEGSVSTLKIQRTQQEDSAVYLCASSFSQGTSPLHFGNGTRLTVT.